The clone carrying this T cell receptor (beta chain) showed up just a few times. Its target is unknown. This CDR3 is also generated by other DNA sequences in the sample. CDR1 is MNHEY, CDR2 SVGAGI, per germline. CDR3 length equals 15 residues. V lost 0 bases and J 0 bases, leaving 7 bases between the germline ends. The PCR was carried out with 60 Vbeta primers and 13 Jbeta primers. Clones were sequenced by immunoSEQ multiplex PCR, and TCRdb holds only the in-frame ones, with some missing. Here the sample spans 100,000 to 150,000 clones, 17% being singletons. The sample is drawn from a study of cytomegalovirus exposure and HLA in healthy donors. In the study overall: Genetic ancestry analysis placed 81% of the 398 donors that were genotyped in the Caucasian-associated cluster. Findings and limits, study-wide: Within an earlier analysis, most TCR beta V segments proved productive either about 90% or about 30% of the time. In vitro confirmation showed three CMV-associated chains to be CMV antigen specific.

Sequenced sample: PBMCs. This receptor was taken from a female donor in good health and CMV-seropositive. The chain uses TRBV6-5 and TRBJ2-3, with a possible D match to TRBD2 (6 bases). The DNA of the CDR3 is TGTGCCAGCAGTTACTCGGGGACTAGCACAGATACGCAGTATTTT. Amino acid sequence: CASSYSGTSTDTQYF.